This T cell receptor (beta chain) stems from a study of blood T cell repertoires in COVID-19. Overall study: T cells, B-cell-depleted T cells, or PBMCs supplied cDNA or gDNA.

In the original analysis: Amplification with reference gene primers provided the estimates of nucleated cell counts. Produced via immunoSEQ multiplex PCR; TCRdb's table is partial and in-frame only. V and J calls plus clone size are reproduced from that table; the DNA served to infer D and trimming. Here the sample spans under 300,000 clones, about 91% being singletons. V was cut by 0 bases and J by 4 bases, with 7 bases left in between. Germline lookup yields CDR1 SGHRS and CDR2 YFSETQ. CDR3 length: 13 amino acids. Sequencing used PBMCs or T cells enriched from blood (not recorded which). This TCR came from a woman between 40 and 55 years old with acute COVID-19. The V call is TRBV5-1, the J call TRBJ1-2, with D perhaps matching TRBD1 (6 bases). The DNA for the CDR3 is TGCGCCAGCAGCTTGGGACAGGTCTATGGCTACACCTTC. This sequence encodes CASSLGQVYGYTF.